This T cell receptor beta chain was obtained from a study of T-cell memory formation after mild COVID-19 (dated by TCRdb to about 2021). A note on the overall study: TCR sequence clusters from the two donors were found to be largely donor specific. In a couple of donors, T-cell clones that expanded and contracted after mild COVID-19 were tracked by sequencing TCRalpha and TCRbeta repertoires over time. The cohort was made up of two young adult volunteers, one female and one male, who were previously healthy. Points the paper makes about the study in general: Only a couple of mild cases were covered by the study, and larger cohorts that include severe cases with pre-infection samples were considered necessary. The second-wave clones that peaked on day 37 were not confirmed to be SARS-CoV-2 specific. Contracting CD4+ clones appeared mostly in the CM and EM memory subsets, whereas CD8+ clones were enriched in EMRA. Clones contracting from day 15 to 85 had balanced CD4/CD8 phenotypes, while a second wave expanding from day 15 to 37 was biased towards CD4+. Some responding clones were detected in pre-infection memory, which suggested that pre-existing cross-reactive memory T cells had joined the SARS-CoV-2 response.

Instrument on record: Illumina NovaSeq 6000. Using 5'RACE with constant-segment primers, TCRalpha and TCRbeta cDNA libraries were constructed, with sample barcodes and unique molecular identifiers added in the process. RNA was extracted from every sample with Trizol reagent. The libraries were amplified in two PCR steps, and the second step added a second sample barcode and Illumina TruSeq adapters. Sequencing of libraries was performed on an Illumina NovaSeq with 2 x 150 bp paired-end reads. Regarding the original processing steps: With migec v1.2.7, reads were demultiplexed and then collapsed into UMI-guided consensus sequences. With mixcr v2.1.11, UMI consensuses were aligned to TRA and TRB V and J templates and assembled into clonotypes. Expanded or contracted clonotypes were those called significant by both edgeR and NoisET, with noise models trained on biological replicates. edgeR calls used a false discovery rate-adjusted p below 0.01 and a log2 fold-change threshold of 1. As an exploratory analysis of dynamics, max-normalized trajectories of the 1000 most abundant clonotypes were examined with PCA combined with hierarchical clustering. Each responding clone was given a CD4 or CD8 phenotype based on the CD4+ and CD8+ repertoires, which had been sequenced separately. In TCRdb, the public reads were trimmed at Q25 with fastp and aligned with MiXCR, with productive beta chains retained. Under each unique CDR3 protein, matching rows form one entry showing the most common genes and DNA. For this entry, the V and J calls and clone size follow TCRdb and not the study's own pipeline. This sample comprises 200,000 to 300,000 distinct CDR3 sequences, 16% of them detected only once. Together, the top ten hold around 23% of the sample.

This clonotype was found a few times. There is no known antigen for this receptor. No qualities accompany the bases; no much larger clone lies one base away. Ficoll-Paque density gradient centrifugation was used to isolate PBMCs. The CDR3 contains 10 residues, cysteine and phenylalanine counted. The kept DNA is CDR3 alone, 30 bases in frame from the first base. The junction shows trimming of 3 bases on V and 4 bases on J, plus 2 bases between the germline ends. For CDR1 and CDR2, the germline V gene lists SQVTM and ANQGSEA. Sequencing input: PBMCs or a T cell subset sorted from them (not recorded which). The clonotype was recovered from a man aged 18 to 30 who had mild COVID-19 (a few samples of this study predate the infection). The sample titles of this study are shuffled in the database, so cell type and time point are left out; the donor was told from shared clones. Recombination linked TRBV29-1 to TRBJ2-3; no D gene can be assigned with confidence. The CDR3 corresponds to CSVEADTQYF. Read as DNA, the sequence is TGCAGCGTTGAGGCAGATACGCAGTATTTT.